This T cell receptor (beta chain) is drawn from a study of metastatic and nonmetastatic thyroid tumors. For the study at large: Blood and tumor or nodule tissue repertoires from malignant and benign thyroid patients were compared. Study conclusions and caveats: Benign nodules reportedly had significantly lower TCR beta diversity than malignant thyroid tumors in blood and tumor.

No treatment of any kind had been given to any patient before thyroid surgery. TCRdb re-clonotyped the PCR reads via MiXCR. This sample has around 10,000 clones; approximately 31% occur once, and the top ten carry approximately 15%. This clone is medium-sized by share. Its antigen remains unidentified. The CDR3 consists of 15 residues. After removal of 5 bases from V and 6 bases from J, the junction contained 13 bases not matched to a gene. Germline lookup yields CDR1 SGHRS and CDR2 YFSETQ. This receptor was obtained from a female donor with papillary thyroid cancer or a benign thyroid nodule (not recorded which). Some clones in this sample may be carry-over from other donors' samples. The chain carries TRBV5-1 and TRBJ2-7, with 8 bases fitting TRBD1. Sequencing was performed on tumor tissue. The CDR3 protein is CASSGFGDRILEQYF. The DNA of the CDR3 is TGCGCCAGCAGTGGCTTTGGGGACAGGATTCTCGAGCAGTACTTC.